The rows below give T cell receptor beta chains drawn from one sample of a study of cytomegalovirus exposure and HLA in healthy donors. Here immunoSEQ multiplex PCR was the method, and the copy in TCRdb shows in-frame clones only, minus some. The sample carries 150,000 to 200,000 clones, about 88% recorded once. What was sequenced was PBMCs. These receptors all stem from a woman between 18 and 30 years old in good health and CMV-seronegative. Both conserved end residues are part of each CDR3. The D gene is left open where the match is weak. Some rows have no size entry. The others give once, few or many, or a class for an expanded clone.

TRBV7-9	-	TRBD1	TRBJ1-1	CASSDRGTEAFF	TGTGCCAGCAGTGACAGGGGCACTGAAGCTTTCTTT
TRBV19	-	TRBD1	TRBJ1-3	CASTDRSSSGNTIYF	TGTGCCAGTACGGACAGGTCAAGCTCTGGAAACACCATATATTTT
TRBV27	-	TRBD2	TRBJ2-1	CASSFAQTSKVSHNEQFF	TGTGCCAGCAGTTTCGCCCAGACTAGCAAGGTCTCACACAATGAGCAGTTCTTC
TRBV7-2	-	-	TRBJ2-7	CASTVGATYEQYF	TGTGCCAGCACCGTCGGAGCTACCTACGAGCAGTACTTC
TRBV7-2	few	TRBD1	TRBJ1-1	CASSPDRLREAFF	TGTGCCAGCAGCCCGGACAGGTTGAGGGAAGCTTTCTTT
TRBV21-1	-	-	TRBJ1-5	CARPIGGSYQPQHF	TGTGCCAGGCCGATCGGGGGGTCTTATCAGCCCCAGCATTTT
TRBV5-1	once	-	TRBJ1-2	CASSWGAGVLNYGYTF	TGCGCCAGCAGCTGGGGTGCGGGGGTCCTCAACTATGGCTACACCTTC
TRBV6-5	-	-	TRBJ2-5	CASSRDRTQYF	TGTGCCAGCAGTCGCGACAGGACCCAGTACTTC
TRBV18	-	TRBD2	TRBJ2-1	CASSPYGLAGGPHSSYNEQFF	TGTGCCAGCTCACCCTACGGACTAGCGGGAGGGCCCCACAGCTCCTACAATGAGCAGTTCTTC
TRBV7-2	-	TRBD1	TRBJ2-3	CASSAGQASTDTQYF	TGTGCCAGCAGCGCGGGACAGGCCAGCACAGATACGCAGTATTTT
TRBV6-5	-	-	TRBJ2-7	CAGSSPRQAPYEQYF	TGTGCCGGCAGTTCCCCTAGACAGGCCCCCTACGAGCAGTACTTC
TRBV6-6	-	TRBD2	TRBJ2-7	CASSLPSGTPSYEQYF	TGTGCCAGCAGTTTACCTAGCGGGACCCCCTCCTACGAGCAGTACTTC
TRBV6-6	-	-	TRBJ1-1	CASSRPVPGTEAFF	TGTGCCAGCAGTCGTCCGGTGCCAGGAACTGAAGCTTTCTTT
TRBV4-1	few	TRBD2	TRBJ2-7	CASSHRSGGNYEQYF	TGCGCCAGCAGCCATAGAAGCGGGGGGAACTACGAGCAGTACTTC
TRBV6-5	-	TRBD1	TRBJ1-4	CASGQGRGEKLFF	TGTGCCAGCGGACAGGGGAGAGGTGAAAAACTGTTTTTT
TRBV13	-	TRBD1	TRBJ2-7	CASSSGQRLLEQYF	TGTGCCAGCAGCTCGGGACAGAGGCTCTTGGAGCAGTACTTC
TRBV13	-	TRBD1	TRBJ2-5	CASSARDSQETQYF	TGTGCCAGCAGCGCAAGGGACAGTCAAGAGACCCAGTACTTC
TRBV6-5	-	TRBD2	TRBJ2-7	CASTQRGGVHYEQYF	TGTGCCAGCACCCAGCGGGGGGGGGTTCATTACGAGCAGTACTTC
TRBV6-5	-	-	TRBJ1-1	CATVGGNTEAFF	TGTGCCACCGTGGGGGGGAACACTGAAGCTTTCTTT
TRBV6-1	-	TRBD2	TRBJ2-1	CASSELAGGHNEQFF	TGTGCCAGCAGTGAATTAGCGGGGGGTCACAATGAGCAGTTCTTC
TRBV14	-	-	TRBJ2-7	CASSQAGAREQYF	TGTGCCAGCAGCCAAGCGGGAGCACGCGAGCAGTACTTC
TRBV28	-	-	TRBJ1-1	CASRTRDTEAFF	TGTGCCTCACGGACCAGGGATACTGAAGCTTTCTTT
TRBV5-1	-	-	TRBJ2-3	CASSFGRGHTDTQYF	TGCGCCAGCAGCTTCGGGCGGGGGCACACAGATACGCAGTATTTT
TRBV7-7	once	-	TRBJ2-1	CASSPLVTKWDEQFF	TGTGCTAGCAGCCCACTAGTCACCAAATGGGATGAGCAGTTCTTC
TRBV7-8	-	-	TRBJ1-1	CASTLLRGASEAFF	TGTGCCAGCACCCTCTTACGCGGGGCTAGTGAAGCTTTCTTT
TRBV27	-	TRBD1	TRBJ1-1	CATQQGAGTEAFF	TGTGCCACGCAACAGGGGGCGGGGACTGAAGCTTTCTTT
TRBV28	-	-	TRBJ1-4	CASSLRGHSKKLFF	TGTGCCAGCAGTTTAAGGGGACACTCTAAAAAACTGTTTTTT
TRBV4-1	-	TRBD1	TRBJ1-2	CASSQGDRGRYGYTF	TGCGCCAGCAGCCAAGGGGACAGGGGCCGCTATGGCTACACCTTC
TRBV29-1	-	-	TRBJ1-1	CSVNGGDEAFF	TGCAGCGTGAACGGGGGTGATGAAGCTTTCTTT
TRBV5-4	-	-	TRBJ2-7	CASSLRQETSYEQYF	TGTGCCAGCAGCTTGAGACAGGAGACCTCCTACGAGCAGTACTTC
TRBV30	-	-	TRBJ2-7	CAWSIATSYEQYF	TGTGCCTGGAGTATAGCCACTAGCTACGAGCAGTACTTC
TRBV28	-	-	TRBJ1-4	CASSSPGLYGEKLFF	TGTGCCAGCAGTTCCCCAGGGTTATACGGTGAAAAACTGTTTTTT
TRBV25-1	-	-	TRBJ1-1	CASSAGGERNTEAFF	TGTGCCAGCAGTGCCGGCGGTGAGAGGAACACTGAAGCTTTCTTT
TRBV9	-	TRBD1	TRBJ2-5	CASSPKGTGEETQYF	TGTGCCAGCAGCCCCAAGGGAACAGGGGAAGAGACCCAGTACTTC
TRBV7-2	once	TRBD2	TRBJ2-5	CASSPGGRMQETQYF	TGTGCCAGCAGCCCGGGGGGACGGATGCAAGAGACCCAGTACTTC
TRBV27	-	TRBD2	TRBJ2-3	CASSLFPAGVSGGTDTQYF	TGTGCCAGCAGTTTGTTTCCAGCGGGAGTGAGTGGGGGCACAGATACGCAGTATTTT
TRBV28	-	-	TRBJ1-3	CASSYTGPGNTIYF	TGTGCCAGCAGCTACACAGGGCCTGGAAACACCATATATTTT
TRBV9	-	TRBD2	TRBJ2-2	CASSPRTSGSTMPGELFF	TGTGCCAGCAGCCCCCGGACTAGCGGGAGTACGATGCCCGGGGAGCTGTTTTTT
TRBV5-5	-	TRBD2	TRBJ2-2	CASSSHTGGGNTGELFF	TGTGCCAGCAGCTCCCATACGGGGGGAGGGAACACCGGGGAGCTGTTTTTT
TRBV12-5	-	-	TRBJ2-3	CASCPSGTDTQYF	TGTGCTAGTTGCCCATCGGGCACAGATACGCAGTATTTT
TRBV27	-	-	TRBJ1-5	CASSPNTRGNQPQHF	TGTGCCAGCAGTCCTAACACCCGGGGCAATCAGCCCCAGCATTTT
TRBV18	-	TRBD1	TRBJ2-1	CASSPLDRGWENEQFF	TGTGCCAGCTCACCACTTGACAGGGGATGGGAAAATGAGCAGTTCTTC
TRBV4-2	-	-	TRBJ2-1	CASSQDPAGTYNEQFF	TGTGCCAGCAGCCAAGACCCGGCAGGGACCTACAATGAGCAGTTCTTC
TRBV28	-	TRBD1	TRBJ1-2	CASSSGGQERYGYTF	TGTGCCAGCAGTTCAGGCGGACAGGAACGCTATGGCTACACCTTC
TRBV19	-	TRBD1	TRBJ1-3	CASSIGPTGAGNTIYF	TGTGCCAGTAGTATCGGGCCCACAGGGGCAGGAAACACCATATATTTT
TRBV20-1	-	-	TRBJ2-1	CSGERINEQFF	TGCAGTGGTGAGCGGATAAATGAGCAGTTCTTC
TRBV5-4	-	-	TRBJ1-5	CASSLDPSQPQHF	TGTGCCAGCAGCTTGGACCCTAGTCAGCCCCAGCATTTT
TRBV10-3	-	TRBD1	TRBJ1-4	CAISEPGTGGGEKLFF	TGTGCCATCAGTGAGCCCGGGACAGGGGGAGGCGAAAAACTGTTTTTT
TRBV5-1	-	-	TRBJ2-2	CASSYQGGGELFF	TGCGCCAGCAGCTACCAGGGGGGCGGGGAGCTGTTTTTT
TRBV6-5	-	TRBD1	TRBJ1-6	CASSPDRGFSPLHF	TGTGCCAGCAGCCCGGACAGGGGGTTTTCACCCCTCCACTTT